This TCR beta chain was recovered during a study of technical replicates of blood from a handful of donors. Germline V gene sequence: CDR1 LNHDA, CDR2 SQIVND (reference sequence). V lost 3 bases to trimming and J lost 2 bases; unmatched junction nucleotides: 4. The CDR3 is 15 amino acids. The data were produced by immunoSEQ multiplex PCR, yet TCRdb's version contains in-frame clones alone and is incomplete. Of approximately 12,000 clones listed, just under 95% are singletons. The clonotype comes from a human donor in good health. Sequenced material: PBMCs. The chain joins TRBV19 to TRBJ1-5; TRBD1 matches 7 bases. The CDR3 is CASSIAGGGNQPQHF. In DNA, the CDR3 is TGTGCCAGTAGTATTGCAGGGGGAGGCAATCAGCCCCAGCATTTT.